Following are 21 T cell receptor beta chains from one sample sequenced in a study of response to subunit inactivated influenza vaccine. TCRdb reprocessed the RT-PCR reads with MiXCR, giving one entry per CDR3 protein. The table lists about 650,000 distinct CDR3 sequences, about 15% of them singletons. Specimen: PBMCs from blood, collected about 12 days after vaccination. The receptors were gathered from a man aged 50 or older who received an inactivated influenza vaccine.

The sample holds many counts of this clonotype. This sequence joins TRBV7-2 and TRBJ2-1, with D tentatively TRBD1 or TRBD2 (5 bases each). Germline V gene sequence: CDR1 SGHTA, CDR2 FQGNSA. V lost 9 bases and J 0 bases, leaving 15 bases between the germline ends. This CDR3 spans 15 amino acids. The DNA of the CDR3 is TGTGCCAGTCGGGACCGACTTAGCTCCTACAATGAGCAGTTCTTC. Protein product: CASRDRLSSYNEQFF.

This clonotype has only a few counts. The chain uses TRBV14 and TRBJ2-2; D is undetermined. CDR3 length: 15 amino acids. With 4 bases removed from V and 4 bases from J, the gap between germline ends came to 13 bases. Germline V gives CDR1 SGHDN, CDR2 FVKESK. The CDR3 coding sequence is TGTGCCAGCAGCCGAGAAATCGGGTTCACCGGGGAGCTGTTTTTT. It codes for CASSREIGFTGELFF.

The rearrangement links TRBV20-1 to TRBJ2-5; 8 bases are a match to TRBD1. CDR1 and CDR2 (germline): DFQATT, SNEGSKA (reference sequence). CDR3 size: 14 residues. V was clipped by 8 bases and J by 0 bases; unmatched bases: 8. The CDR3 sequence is CSTYRTGNQETQYF. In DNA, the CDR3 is TGCAGTACCTATAGGACAGGGAACCAAGAGACCCAGTACTTC.

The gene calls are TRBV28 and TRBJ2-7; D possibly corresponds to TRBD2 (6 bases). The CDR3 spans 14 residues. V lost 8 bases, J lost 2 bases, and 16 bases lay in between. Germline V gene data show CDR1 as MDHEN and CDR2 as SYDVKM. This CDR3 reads CASRLFAGTYEQYF. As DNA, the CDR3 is TGTGCCAGCCGACTTTTCGCGGGGACCTACGAGCAGTACTTC.

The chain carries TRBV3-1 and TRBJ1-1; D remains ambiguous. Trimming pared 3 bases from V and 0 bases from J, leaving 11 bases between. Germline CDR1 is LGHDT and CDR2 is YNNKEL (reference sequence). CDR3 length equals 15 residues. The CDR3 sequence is CASSQVLSMNTEAFF. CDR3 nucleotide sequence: TGTGCCAGCAGCCAGGTTCTAAGCATGAACACTGAAGCTTTCTTT.

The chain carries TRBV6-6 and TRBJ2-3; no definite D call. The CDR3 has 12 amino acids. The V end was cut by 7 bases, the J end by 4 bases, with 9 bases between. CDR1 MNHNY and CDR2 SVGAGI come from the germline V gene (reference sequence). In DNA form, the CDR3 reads TGTGCCAGCAAAGGGTTCGCAGATACGCAGTATTTT. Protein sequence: CASKGFADTQYF.

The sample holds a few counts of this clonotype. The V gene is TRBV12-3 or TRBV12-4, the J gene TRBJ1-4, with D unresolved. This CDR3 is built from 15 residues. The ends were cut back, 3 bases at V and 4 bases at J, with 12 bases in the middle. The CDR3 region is CASSFFGLGNEKLFF. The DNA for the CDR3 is TGTGCCAGCAGTTTTTTCGGACTTGGTAATGAAAAACTGTTTTTT.

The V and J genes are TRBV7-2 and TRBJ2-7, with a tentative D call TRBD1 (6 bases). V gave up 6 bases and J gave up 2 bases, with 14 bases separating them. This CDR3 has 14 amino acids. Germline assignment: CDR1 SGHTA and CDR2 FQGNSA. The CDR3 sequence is CASRQGILPYEQYF. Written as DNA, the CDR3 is TGTGCCAGCAGACAGGGTATCCTTCCCTACGAGCAGTACTTC. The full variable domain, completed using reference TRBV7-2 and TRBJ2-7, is GAGVSQSPSNKVTEKGKDVELRCDPISGHTALYWYRQSLGQGLEFLIYFQGNSAPDKSGLPSDRFSAERTGGSVSTLTIQRTQQEDSAVYLCASRQGILPYEQYFGPGTRLTVT.

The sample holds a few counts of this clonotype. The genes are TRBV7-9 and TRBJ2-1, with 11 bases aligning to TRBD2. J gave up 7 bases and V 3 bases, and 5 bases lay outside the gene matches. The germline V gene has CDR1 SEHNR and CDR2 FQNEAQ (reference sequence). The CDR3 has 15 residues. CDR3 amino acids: CASSFTSGSRNEQFF. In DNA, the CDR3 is TGTGCCAGCAGCTTCACTAGCGGGAGCCGGAATGAGCAGTTCTTC.

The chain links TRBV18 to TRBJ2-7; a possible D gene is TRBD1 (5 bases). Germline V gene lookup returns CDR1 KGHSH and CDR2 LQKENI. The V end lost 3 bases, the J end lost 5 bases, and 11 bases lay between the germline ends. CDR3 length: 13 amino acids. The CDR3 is CASSPSGYNEQYF. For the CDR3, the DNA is TGTGCCAGCTCACCCTCAGGGTACAACGAGCAGTACTTC.

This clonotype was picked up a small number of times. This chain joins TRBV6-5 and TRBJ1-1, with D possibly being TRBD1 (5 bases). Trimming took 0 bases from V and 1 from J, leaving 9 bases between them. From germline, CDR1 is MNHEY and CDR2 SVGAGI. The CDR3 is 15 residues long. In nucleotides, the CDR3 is TGTGCCAGCAGTTACTCGGCAGGGCGGAACACTGAAGCTTTCTTT. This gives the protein CASSYSAGRNTEAFF.

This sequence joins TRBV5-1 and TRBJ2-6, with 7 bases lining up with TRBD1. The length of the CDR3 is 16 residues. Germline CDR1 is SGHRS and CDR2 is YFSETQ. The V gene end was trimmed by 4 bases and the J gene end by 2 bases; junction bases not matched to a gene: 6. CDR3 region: CASSQSTGTGANVLTF. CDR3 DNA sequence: TGCGCCAGCAGCCAATCGACAGGGACTGGGGCCAACGTCCTGACTTTC.

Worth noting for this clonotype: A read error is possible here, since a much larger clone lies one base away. Here the CDR3 DNA reads TGTGCCAGCAGATCGGAGACCCAGTACTTC. Translation gives CASRSETQYF. The J gene is TRBJ2-5, the V gene TRBV7-1, with D unresolved. TRBV7-1 is treated as an ORF (open reading frame) with a function not yet certain. The CDR3 runs 10 residues. Trimming took off 6 bases at V and 5 bases at J, with 4 bases between the two ends.

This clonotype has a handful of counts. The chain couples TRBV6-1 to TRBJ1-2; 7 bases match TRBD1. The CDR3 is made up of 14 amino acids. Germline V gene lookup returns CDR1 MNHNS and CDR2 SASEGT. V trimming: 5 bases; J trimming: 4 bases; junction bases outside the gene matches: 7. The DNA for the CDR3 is TGTGCCAGCAGTCCGCTAAACAGGGGCTATGGCTACACCTTC. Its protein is CASSPLNRGYGYTF.

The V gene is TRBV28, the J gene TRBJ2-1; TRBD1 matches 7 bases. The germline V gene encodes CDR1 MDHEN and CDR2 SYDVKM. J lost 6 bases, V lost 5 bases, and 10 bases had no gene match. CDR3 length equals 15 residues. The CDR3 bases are TGTGCCAGCAGTCCCGGGACAGAGTACCGCAATGAGCAGTTCTTC. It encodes CASSPGTEYRNEQFF.

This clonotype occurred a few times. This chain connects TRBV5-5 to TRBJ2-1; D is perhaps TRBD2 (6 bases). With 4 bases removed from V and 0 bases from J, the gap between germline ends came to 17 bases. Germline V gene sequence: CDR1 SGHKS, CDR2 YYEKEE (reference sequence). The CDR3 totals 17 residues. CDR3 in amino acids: CASSTLPGESSYNEQFF. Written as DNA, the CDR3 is TGTGCCAGCAGCACGTTGCCGGGGGAGAGCTCCTACAATGAGCAGTTCTTC. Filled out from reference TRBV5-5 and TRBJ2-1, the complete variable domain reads DAGVTQSPTHLIKTRGQQVTLRCSPISGHKSVSWYQQVLGQGPQFIFQYYEKEERGRGNFPDRFSARQFPNYSSELNVNALLLGDSALYLCASSTLPGESSYNEQFFGPGTRLTVL.

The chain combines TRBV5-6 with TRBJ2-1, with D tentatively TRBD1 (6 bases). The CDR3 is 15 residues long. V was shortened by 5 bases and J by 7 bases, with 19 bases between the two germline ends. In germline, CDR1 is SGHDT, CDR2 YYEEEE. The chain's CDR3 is CASSSGTWTLNEQFF. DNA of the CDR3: TGTGCCAGCAGTTCCGGGACATGGACGTTGAATGAGCAGTTCTTC.

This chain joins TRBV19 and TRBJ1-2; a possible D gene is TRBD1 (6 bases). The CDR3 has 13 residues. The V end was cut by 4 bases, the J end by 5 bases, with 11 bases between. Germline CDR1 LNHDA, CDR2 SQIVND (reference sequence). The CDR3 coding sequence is TGTGCCAGTAGTACCCTGGACAGATATGGCTACACCTTC. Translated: CASSTLDRYGYTF.

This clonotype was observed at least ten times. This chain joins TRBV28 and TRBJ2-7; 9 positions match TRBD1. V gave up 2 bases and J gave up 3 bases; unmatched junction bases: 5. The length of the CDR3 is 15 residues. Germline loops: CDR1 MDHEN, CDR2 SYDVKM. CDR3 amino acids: CASSLGGTGFYEQYF. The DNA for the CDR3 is TGTGCCAGCAGTTTAGGGGGGACAGGGTTCTACGAGCAGTACTTC. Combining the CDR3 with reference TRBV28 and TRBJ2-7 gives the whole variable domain DVKVTQSSRYLVKRTGEKVFLECVQDMDHENMFWYRQDPGLGLRLIYFSYDVKMKEKGDIPEGYSVSREKKERFSLILESASTNQTSMYLCASSLGGTGFYEQYFGPGTRLTVT.

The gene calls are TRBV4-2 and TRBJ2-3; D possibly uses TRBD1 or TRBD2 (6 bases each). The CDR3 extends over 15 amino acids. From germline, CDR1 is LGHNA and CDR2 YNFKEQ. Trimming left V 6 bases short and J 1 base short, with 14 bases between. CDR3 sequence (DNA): TGTGCCAGCAGTCGGGGGCAGGCGGGCACAGATACGCAGTATTTT. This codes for CASSRGQAGTDTQYF.

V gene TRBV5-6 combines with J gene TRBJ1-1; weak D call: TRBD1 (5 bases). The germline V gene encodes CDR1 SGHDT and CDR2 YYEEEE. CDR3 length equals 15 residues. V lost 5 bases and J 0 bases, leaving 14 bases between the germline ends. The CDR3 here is CASSLRDVLNTEAFF. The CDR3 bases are TGTGCCAGCAGTTTGCGGGACGTTTTGAACACTGAAGCTTTCTTT.